A single sample gave rise to the 18 T cell receptor beta chains below, sequenced in a study of T cell responses to AZD1222 COVID-19 vaccine. Generated by immunoSEQ multiplex PCR, the TCRdb table keeps only in-frame clones and is missing some. The sample lists some 200,000 clones; about nine tenths were seen once. Here the sequenced sample was peripheral blood, taken on day 0 of AZD1222 vaccination. These TCRs come from an adult in good health.

The sample holds a few counts of this clone. CDR3 sequence: CSVESRVQGTQYF. The CDR3 DNA sequence: TGCAGCGTTGAAAGCCGGGTCCAGGGGACGCAGTATTTT. The V and J genes are TRBV29-1 and TRBJ2-3, with a tentative D call TRBD1 (6 bases). V was cut by 2 bases and J by 9 bases, with 15 bases left in between. The CDR3 runs to 13 residues. Per germline, CDR1 SQVTM and CDR2 ANQGSEA.

The CDR3 spells CASSPLQNTEAFF. CDR3 sequence (DNA): TGCGCCAGCAGCCCACTCCAGAACACTGAAGCTTTCTTT. The gene calls are TRBV5-1 and TRBJ1-1; D unclear. CDR3 length: 13 residues. Germline values: CDR1 SGHRS, CDR2 YFSETQ. The V gene lost 4 bases and the J gene lost 1 base, with 8 bases spanning the gap.

The V call is TRBV6-5, the J call TRBJ1-2; D may be TRBD1 (5 bases). The CDR3 has 14 residues. Germline CDR1 and CDR2: MNHEY and SVGAGI. V was trimmed by 8 bases and J by 6 bases, leaving 19 bases between them. CDR3 coding DNA: TGTGCCAGCGACAGAGCCGGGACGGGAGATGGCTACACCTTC. This translates into CASDRAGTGDGYTF.

The rearrangement joins TRBV6-2 or TRBV6-3 to TRBJ2-2, with D perhaps TRBD2 (6 bases). V lost 5 bases and J 6 bases, leaving 10 bases between the germline ends. The CDR3 extends over 13 amino acids. CDR1 and CDR2 (germline): MNHEY, SVGEGT. The CDR3 DNA sequence: TGTGCCAGCAGTGCCAGGGAGGCCGGGGAGCTGTTTTTT. This codes for CASSAREAGELFF.

The chain employs TRBV11-1 and TRBJ2-5; D gene unclear. V was trimmed by 5 bases and J by 2 bases, leaving 6 bases between them. CDR3 length: 12 amino acids. Germline CDR1 is SGHAT and CDR2 is FQDESV (reference sequence). The CDR3 reads CASSPTQETQYF. The CDR3 DNA follows: TGTGCCAGCAGCCCGACACAAGAGACCCAGTACTTC.

The CDR3 protein is CASSQDPGRINEKLFF. DNA of the CDR3: TGCGCCAGCAGCCAAGATCCCGGACGGATTAATGAAAAACTGTTTTTT. The genes are TRBV4-1 and TRBJ1-4, with D unresolved. CDR1 is MGHRA, CDR2 YSYEKL, per germline. The CDR3 loop spans 16 amino acids. V lost 0 bases, J lost 4 bases, and 12 bases lay in between.

The chain joins TRBV23-1 to TRBJ2-2, with a weak D call TRBD1 (6 bases). TRBV23-1 falls under the ORF class, with uncertain function. V was trimmed by 1 base and J by 4 bases, leaving 16 bases between them. The CDR3 totals 17 residues. The CDR3 nucleotides are TGCGCCAGCAGTCAATATCAATCGGACAGACGCACCGGGGAGCTGTTTTTT. Residues: CASSQYQSDRRTGELFF.

V usage is TRBV2 and J usage is TRBJ1-2; D gene ambiguous. Germline V gene data show CDR1 as SNHLY and CDR2 as FYNNEI. The CDR3 length is 11 residues. V was trimmed by 2 bases and J by 13 bases, leaving 11 bases between them. CDR3 in amino acids: CASSETWTATF. The DNA of the CDR3 is TGTGCCAGCAGTGAAACCTGGACCGCCACCTTC.

The rearrangement joins TRBV28 to TRBJ1-2, with 11 bases aligning to TRBD1. CDR3 length: 14 amino acids. The J segment lost 8 bases and the V segment lost 6 bases, leaving 8 bases of the junction unmatched. Germline V CDR1 and CDR2: MDHEN, SYDVKM. The CDR3 here is CASRSGTGGGGYTF. The CDR3 nucleotides read TGTGCCAGCAGGTCCGGGACAGGGGGAGGGGGCTACACCTTC.

The V call is TRBV7-2, the J call TRBJ2-2, with TRBD1 as a possible D gene (5 bases). V lost 1 base, J lost 3 bases, and 12 bases lay in between. The CDR3 has 16 amino acids. Germline loops: CDR1 SGHTA, CDR2 FQGNSA. The chain's CDR3 is CASSLGHRLDTGELFF. CDR3 sequence (DNA): TGTGCCAGCAGCTTAGGACACAGGTTGGACACCGGGGAGCTGTTTTTT.

The chain uses TRBV24-1 and TRBJ2-2; D is perhaps TRBD1 (6 bases). The CDR3 has 15 amino acids. Trimming removed 4 bases at V and 1 base at J, with 9 bases between. From germline, CDR1 is KGHDR and CDR2 SFDVKD. The CDR3 DNA is TGTGCCACCAGTGACACGGACAGGAACACCGGGGAGCTGTTTTTT. Its protein product is CATSDTDRNTGELFF.

This clone came up once. V is TRBV11-2 and J is TRBJ1-2; D is ambiguous. The CDR3 contains 15 residues. Germline CDR1 is SGHAT and CDR2 is FQNNGV. Trimming removed 0 bases at V and 4 bases at J, with 12 bases between. CDR3 bases: TGTGCCAGCAGCTTAGATGGGCAGGCCGGCTATGGCTACACCTTC. Its translation is CASSLDGQAGYGYTF.

The chain has TRBV6-2 or TRBV6-3 and TRBJ1-1, with a possible D match to TRBD1 (6 bases). Germline V gene data show CDR1 as MNHEY and CDR2 as SVGEGT. V was pared by 6 bases and J by 0 bases, with 11 bases between. The CDR3 extends over 14 amino acids. CDR3 amino acids: CASSWGTLNTEAFF. The CDR3 DNA reads TGTGCCAGCAGCTGGGGGACACTGAACACTGAAGCTTTCTTT.

The chain carries TRBV27 and TRBJ2-3; 9 bases line up with TRBD2. CDR1 and CDR2 from the germline V gene are MNHEY and SMNVEV (reference sequence). There are 15 residues in the CDR3. The V segment lost 8 bases and the J segment 5 bases; nucleotides outside the gene matches: 11. This CDR3 reads CASQTLAGVGDTQYF. CDR3 sequence (DNA): TGTGCCAGCCAGACCTTAGCGGGAGTCGGAGATACGCAGTATTTT.

The V gene is TRBV9, the J gene TRBJ2-3; no clear D. This CDR3 contains 17 residues. Trimming left V 4 bases short and J 0 bases short, with 18 bases between. The germline V gene has CDR1 SGDLS and CDR2 YYNGEE. The CDR3 spells CASSPRRISSSTDTQYF. The CDR3 DNA sequence: TGTGCCAGCAGCCCTCGACGGATCTCCTCCAGCACAGATACGCAGTATTTT.

The V call is TRBV18, the J call TRBJ2-1; 10 bases line up with TRBD1. Germline loops: CDR1 KGHSH, CDR2 LQKENI. The V segment lost 3 bases and the J segment 3 bases; nucleotides outside the gene matches: 2. The CDR3 contains 15 residues. The CDR3 DNA reads as TGTGCCAGCTCACCGGGACAGGGGCACTACAATGAGCAGTTCTTC. Protein: CASSPGQGHYNEQFF.

The CDR3 DNA is TGTGCCAGTAGTACCCCTGACACGCACAATGAGCAGTTCTTC. It specifies CASSTPDTHNEQFF. The rearrangement uses TRBV19 and TRBJ2-1; D remains unclear. Deletions cut 4 bases from V and 5 bases from J, with 12 bases between. Germline V lookup: CDR1 LNHDA, CDR2 SQIVND (reference sequence). The CDR3 has 14 residues.

This clone was picked up one time. This CDR3 is CASSPSSWTDYNEQFF. CDR3 DNA sequence: TGTGCCAGCAGCCCATCTAGTTGGACGGATTACAATGAGCAGTTCTTC. The chain joins TRBV13 to TRBJ2-1; no clear D gene. The ends were cut back, 5 bases at V and 4 bases at J, with 18 bases in the middle. Germline assignment: CDR1 PRHDT and CDR2 FYEKMQ (reference sequence). This CDR3 contains 16 residues.